What follows are 25 T cell receptor beta chains derived from one specimen sequenced in a study of blood T cell repertoires in COVID-19. Profiled with immunoSEQ multiplex PCR; TCRdb holds only in-frame clones, not every one. The table includes 250,000 to 300,000 clones, over 75% detected once. The sequenced sample was PBMCs or T cells enriched from blood (not recorded which). The source is a woman in her 30s who had recovered from COVID-19.

This clone was recorded only once. The chain carries TRBV6-5 and TRBJ2-7; D is ambiguous. The germline V gene has CDR1 MNHEY and CDR2 SVGAGI. The V end was cut by 7 bases, the J end by 0 bases, with 10 bases between. The CDR3 covers 13 residues. DNA of the CDR3: TGTGCCAGCAAACTCCGGAGCTCCTACGAGCAGTACTTC. Encoded protein: CASKLRSSYEQYF.

The rearrangement joins TRBV7-8 to TRBJ1-1, with 7 bases lining up with TRBD1. The ends lost 1 base at V and 2 bases at J; junction bases unmatched: 4. CDR1 and CDR2 (germline): SGHVS, FQNEAQ. The CDR3 has 15 amino acids. The DNA of the CDR3 is TGTGCCAGCAGCTTAGGGGACAGCACAAACACTGAAGCTTTCTTT. Translating it yields CASSLGDSTNTEAFF.

Points on this clone: One end of the junction fails to match germline, which may point to a read error. The chain carries TRBV2 and TRBJ1-6; D gene uncertain. CDR3 length: 14 residues. The germline CDR1 and CDR2 sequences are SNHLY and FYNNEI. CDR3 in amino acids: CASREDKNLSPLHF. The CDR3 nucleotides are TGTGCCAGCAGAGAAGACAAGAACCTTTCACCCCTCCACTTT.

The V gene is TRBV2, the J gene TRBJ1-2; a possible D gene is TRBD1 (6 bases). CDR3 length equals 18 residues. The V gene lost 5 bases and the J gene lost 2 bases, with 24 bases spanning the gap. Germline V gene sequence: CDR1 SNHLY, CDR2 FYNNEI. In DNA form, the CDR3 reads TGTGCCAGCAGTTACCTTTCATACAGCACAGGGCCCAACTATGGCTACACCTTC. Protein product: CASSYLSYSTGPNYGYTF. The full variable domain, its missing parts supplied by reference TRBV2 and TRBJ1-2, is EPEVTQTPSHQVTQMGQEVILRCVPISNHLYFYWYRQILGQKVEFLVSFYNNEISEKSEIFDDQFSVERPDGSNFTLKIRSTKLEDSAMYFCASSYLSYSTGPNYGYTFGSGTRLTVV.

This rearrangement joins TRBV7-9 to TRBJ2-7, with 9 bases matching TRBD1. Germline lookup yields CDR1 SEHNR and CDR2 FQNEAQ (reference sequence). J gave up 0 bases and V 0 bases, and 0 bases lay outside the gene matches. The CDR3 spans 15 residues. The CDR3 region has the DNA TGTGCCAGCAGCTTAGCGGGACAGGGCTCCTACGAGCAGTACTTC. It yields the protein CASSLAGQGSYEQYF. The full variable domain, in which reference TRBV7-9 and TRBJ2-7 provide the parts outside the CDR3, is DTGVSQNPRHKITKRGQNVTFRCDPISEHNRLYWYRQTLGQGPEFLTYFQNEAQLEKSRLLSDRFSAERPKGSFSTLEIQRTEQGDSAMYLCASSLAGQGSYEQYFGPGTRLTVT.

The chain employs TRBV24-1 and TRBJ2-6, with D maybe TRBD1 (5 bases). Germline V gene sequence: CDR1 KGHDR, CDR2 SFDVKD. V lost 4 bases and J lost 0, with 21 bases in between. This CDR3 region has 20 residues. In DNA form, the CDR3 reads TGTGCCACCAGTGACTCAACGGGCCTAGACAGAAGCTCTGGGGCCAACGTCCTGACTTTC. Protein: CATSDSTGLDRSSGANVLTF.

The chain couples TRBV30 to TRBJ1-1; 11 bases match TRBD1. CDR1 is GTSNPN, CDR2 SVGIG, per germline (reference sequence). The CDR3 is 15 residues long. After removal of 5 bases from V and 4 bases from J, the junction contained 9 bases not matched to a gene. CDR3 amino acids: CAWGQGALRSTEAFF. The DNA for the CDR3 is TGTGCCTGGGGACAGGGGGCTTTACGGAGCACTGAAGCTTTCTTT.

J is TRBJ2-7 and V is TRBV6-1, with 9 bases fitting TRBD1. This CDR3 has 17 amino acids. Germline V gene data show CDR1 as MNHNS and CDR2 as SASEGT. Trimming removed 2 bases from V and 1 base from J; junction bases left unmatched: 9. For the CDR3, the DNA is TGTGCCAGCAGTGAAAGACCCTCCGGACAGGGGTCCTACGAGCAGTACTTC. It is translated as CASSERPSGQGSYEQYF.

The V call is TRBV7-8, the J call TRBJ2-1, with TRBD2 identical over 7 bases. Germline V gene data show CDR1 as SGHVS and CDR2 as FQNEAQ. CDR3 length equals 15 residues. The V and J ends lost 4 bases and 0 bases, in that order; junction bases with no gene match: 3. The CDR3 loop is CASSSTSVSYNEQFF. DNA for the CDR3: TGTGCCAGCAGCTCTACTAGCGTCTCCTACAATGAGCAGTTCTTC.

This clone was found once. This sequence joins TRBV7-2 and TRBJ1-5; D is perhaps TRBD1 (5 bases). Germline CDR1 reads SGHTA; CDR2 reads FQGNSA. The CDR3 sequence is 15 residues long. Deletions cut 5 bases from V and 5 bases from J, with 16 bases between. DNA for the CDR3: TGTGCCAGCAGCCAAGGGGCAGGGCCCGATCAGCCCCAGCATTTT. It encodes CASSQGAGPDQPQHF.

This chain uses TRBV10-3 with TRBJ1-2; 8 bases agree with TRBD1. V was clipped by 2 bases and J by 8 bases; unmatched bases: 7. CDR1 and CDR2 from the germline V gene are ENHRY and SYGVKD. The CDR3 sequence is 14 residues long. DNA for the CDR3: TGTGCCATCAGTGAGCTGACAGGGGTGGAGGGCTACACCTTC. This translates into CAISELTGVEGYTF.

V and J are TRBV5-8 and TRBJ1-4; a weak D match, TRBD1 (5 bases). CDR3 size: 15 residues. CDR1 and CDR2 (germline): SGHTS, YDEGEE. V was cut by 1 base and J by 2 bases, with 9 bases left in between. CDR3: CASSLSGGTNEKLFF. CDR3 nucleotides: TGTGCCAGCAGCTTGTCGGGGGGGACTAATGAAAAACTGTTTTTT.

In its sample, this clone was seen once. The rearrangement links TRBV30 to TRBJ1-5; 7 bases fit TRBD1. The CDR3 totals 14 residues. Germline V gene lookup returns CDR1 GTSNPN and CDR2 SVGIG (reference sequence). V shed 8 bases and J 7 bases; nucleotides not matched to a gene: 14. The DNA of the CDR3 is TGTGCCCTGGACTCCTCGGAGGGGGCCCAGCCCCAGCATTTT. Its protein product is CALDSSEGAQPQHF.

This chain links TRBV11-2 with TRBJ2-1; D is perhaps TRBD2 (6 bases). The CDR3 is made up of 18 amino acids. Trimming took off 1 base at V and 0 bases at J, with 16 bases between the two ends. CDR1 and CDR2 (germline): SGHAT, FQNNGV. The CDR3 region has the DNA TGTGCCAGCAGCTTAGTAGCGGCAGAACTAAGCTCCTACAATGAGCAGTTCTTC. Protein sequence: CASSLVAAELSSYNEQFF. Drawing the rest from reference TRBV11-2 and TRBJ2-1, the complete variable domain is EAGVAQSPRYKIIEKRQSVAFWCNPISGHATLYWYQQILGQGPKLLIQFQNNGVVDDSQLPKDRFSAERLKGVDSTLKIQPAKLEDSAVYLCASSLVAAELSSYNEQFFGPGTRLTVL.

The genes are TRBV25-1 and TRBJ2-1; 9 nucleotides align to TRBD2. With V trimmed by 2 bases and J by 2 bases, 1 base remained unmatched. Germline V gene data show CDR1 as MGHDK and CDR2 as SYGVNS. This CDR3 spans 15 amino acids. The CDR3 loop is CASSEGLATYNEQFF. DNA for the CDR3: TGTGCCAGCAGTGAAGGACTAGCGACCTACAATGAGCAGTTCTTC.

This chain connects TRBV11-2 to TRBJ2-2; a weak D match, TRBD2 (6 bases). Trimming shortened V by 1 base and J by 7 bases, and 7 bases separated the two germline ends. Germline CDR1 and CDR2: SGHAT and FQNNGV. The CDR3 consists of 13 residues. The CDR3 DNA reads TGTGCCAGCAGCTTAGTCGGGGGCGGGGAGCTGTTTTTT. It codes for CASSLVGGGELFF.

The chain's CDR3 is CASSARGTGDGTQYF. The CDR3 nucleotides read TGTGCCAGCAGCGCCCGCGGGACAGGGGATGGTACGCAGTATTTT. The chain couples TRBV7-3 to TRBJ2-3, with 10 bases that match TRBD1. CDR3 length: 15 amino acids. The J segment lost 8 bases and the V segment lost 5 bases, leaving 10 bases of the junction unmatched. Germline V CDR1 and CDR2: SGHTA, FQGTGA.

The rearrangement links TRBV9 to TRBJ2-7, with 8 positions matching TRBD1. J lost 3 bases, V lost 3 bases, and 2 bases had no gene match. The CDR3 contains 13 residues. Germline V gene data show CDR1 as SGDLS and CDR2 as YYNGEE. The CDR3 loop reads CASSGGQDYEQYF. Written as DNA, the CDR3 is TGTGCCAGCAGCGGGGGACAGGACTACGAGCAGTACTTC.

To note about this clone: The same CDR3 is also encoded by other DNA sequences in this sample. V and J are TRBV4-3 and TRBJ2-7; possible D gene TRBD2, 6 bases. V lost 0 bases to trimming and J lost 3 bases, with 12 bases between them. Germline CDR1 reads LGHNA; CDR2 reads YSLEER. CDR3 size: 15 residues. The CDR3 nucleotides are TGCGCCAGCAGCCAAGAGGGGACTGGTAGCTACGAGCAGTACTTC. Encoded protein: CASSQEGTGSYEQYF.

The chain couples TRBV19 to TRBJ2-3, with 9 bases aligning to TRBD2. The CDR3 extends over 15 amino acids. With 5 bases clipped from V and 5 bases from J, the junction kept 8 bases outside the gene matches. CDR1 is LNHDA and CDR2 is SQIVND in the germline V gene (reference sequence). This chain's CDR3 is CASSPTAGGLDTQYF. The CDR3 bases are TGTGCCAGTAGTCCCACAGCGGGAGGACTAGATACGCAGTATTTT.

The chain joins TRBV7-2 to TRBJ1-2, with D maybe TRBD1 (6 bases). CDR1 and CDR2 (germline): SGHTA, FQGNSA. V lost 3 bases, J lost 6 bases, and 11 bases lay in between. The CDR3 sequence is 13 residues long. CDR3 sequence reads: CASSFRGTDGYTF. The CDR3 nucleotides read TGTGCCAGCAGCTTTAGGGGGACCGATGGCTACACCTTC.

V usage is TRBV28 and J usage is TRBJ1-2; no clear D. CDR3 length: 13 residues. The V and J ends lost 8 bases and 0 bases respectively, with 10 bases between them. CDR1 MDHEN and CDR2 SYDVKM come from the germline V gene. CDR3 DNA: TGTGCCAGCCGAGACTTAGCTAACTATGGCTACACCTTC. Amino acids: CASRDLANYGYTF.

This clone is a singleton in its sample. The CDR3 here is CASSRSTDSYEQYF. In DNA, the CDR3 is TGTGCCAGCAGCAGATCGACAGACTCCTACGAGCAGTACTTC. This chain joins TRBV7-2 and TRBJ2-7; possible D gene TRBD1, 5 bases. Trimming took off 5 bases at V and 0 bases at J, with 11 bases between the two ends. The germline gives CDR1 SGHTA, CDR2 FQGNSA. The CDR3 spans 14 residues.

The rearrangement joins TRBV24-1 to TRBJ2-5, with 8 bases identical to TRBD1. In germline, CDR1 is KGHDR, CDR2 SFDVKD. V shed 4 bases, J shed 5 bases, and the junction held 5 bases outside the gene matches. CDR3 length: 14 residues. CDR3 bases: TGTGCCACCAGTGAGCCAGGGGGCGGTGAGACCCAGTACTTC. This sequence encodes CATSEPGGGETQYF.

DNA of the CDR3: TGTGCCAGTACCCCGGGACCTAGCGGGAGTTCAGATACGCAGTATTTT. It translates to CASTPGPSGSSDTQYF. The chain employs TRBV19 and TRBJ2-3; 10 positions agree with TRBD2. The CDR3 loop spans 16 amino acids. J was trimmed by 4 bases and V by 7 bases; bases with no gene match: 11. Germline V gene data show CDR1 as LNHDA and CDR2 as SQIVND (reference sequence).